Below, 20 T cell receptor beta chains from the same sample are listed, as sequenced in a study of CD8 T cells in Susac syndrome. Random hexamers served to reverse transcribe about 0.5 to 1 ug RNA. TCRdb analysed the immunoSEQ multiplex PCR reads with MiXCR anew, one entry per CDR3 protein. Here the sample spans approximately 150,000 distinct CDR3 sequences, less than 95% being singletons. The sequenced sample was CD4+ T cells from PBMCs. The receptor set was obtained from a human donor in good health.

The chain employs TRBV3-1 and TRBJ2-7, with 11 bases aligning to TRBD1. Trimming at V came to 0 bases and at J to 11 bases, leaving 9 bases not matched to a gene. Germline V gene sequence: CDR1 LGHDT, CDR2 YNNKEL (reference sequence). This CDR3 region has 15 residues. The chain's CDR3 is CASSQDPGQGAEKYF. The CDR3 DNA follows: TGTGCCAGCAGCCAAGATCCAGGACAGGGGGCGGAGAAGTACTTC.

This chain joins TRBV20-1 and TRBJ2-1, with 10 positions matching TRBD2. The junction had 3 bases not matched to a gene; V was cut back by 1 base and J by 3 bases. The CDR3 contains 15 residues. CDR1 and CDR2 from the germline V gene are DFQATT and SNEGSKA (reference sequence). The DNA for the CDR3 is TGCAGTGCTAGAGGGACTAGCGGCCACTACAATGAGCAGTTCTTC. It codes for CSARGTSGHYNEQFF.

The chain joins TRBV18 to TRBJ2-5, with a weak D call TRBD2 (5 bases). CDR3 length: 16 amino acids. Germline V gene data show CDR1 as KGHSH and CDR2 as LQKENI. Trimming shortened V by 9 bases and J by 2 bases, and 22 bases separated the two germline ends. This CDR3 is CASSQPGLRSQETQYF. The DNA for the CDR3 is TGTGCCAGTTCCCAGCCCGGACTCCGGAGTCAAGAGACCCAGTACTTC.

V is TRBV5-6 and J is TRBJ2-5; TRBD1 is a possible D gene (5 bases). CDR3 length equals 16 residues. V lost 7 bases and J 1 base, leaving 20 bases between the germline ends. Germline lookup yields CDR1 SGHDT and CDR2 YYEEEE. In DNA, the CDR3 is TGTGCCAGCTACCATTTCAGCAGGGAACTCCAAGAGACCCAGTACTTC. Its translation: CASYHFSRELQETQYF.

This chain joins TRBV2 and TRBJ2-7; 10 nucleotides align to TRBD1. Germline V gene data show CDR1 as SNHLY and CDR2 as FYNNEI. Germline trimming cut 6 bases from V and 6 bases from J; bases unmatched to any gene: 11. This CDR3 region has 15 residues. The CDR3 DNA reads TGTGCCAGCAGCATCTCCGGGACAGGGGTCTCCGAGCAGTACTTC. Its protein product is CASSISGTGVSEQYF.

The chain uses TRBV28 and TRBJ2-7, with D perhaps TRBD2 (7 bases). This CDR3 comprises 15 residues. The V and J ends lost 4 bases and 7 bases respectively, with 20 bases between them. Per germline, CDR1 MDHEN and CDR2 SYDVKM. The CDR3 region is CASSSLGGGPGEQYF. The CDR3 region has the DNA TGTGCCAGCAGTTCCCTAGGGGGGGGTCCCGGGGAGCAGTACTTC.

The chain links TRBV20-1 to TRBJ2-7; 15 positions agree with TRBD2. Germline V gene lookup returns CDR1 DFQATT and CDR2 SNEGSKA (reference sequence). Trimming took 6 bases from V and 2 from J; bases not matched to a gene: 8. CDR3 length: 16 residues. The CDR3 reads CSATGTSGRRTYEQYF. The CDR3 DNA is TGCAGTGCCACCGGGACTAGCGGGAGGAGGACCTACGAGCAGTACTTC.

This clonotype was counted a single time. This sequence joins TRBV20-1 and TRBJ2-7; D may be TRBD1 or TRBD2 (5 bases each). Per germline, CDR1 DFQATT and CDR2 SNEGSKA (reference sequence). The CDR3 has 13 amino acids. V lost 3 bases and J 2 bases, leaving 11 bases between the germline ends. The CDR3 region has the DNA TGCAGTGCTAGCCGGGACGGGACCTACGAGCAGTACTTC. Protein sequence: CSASRDGTYEQYF.

This rearrangement joins TRBV20-1 to TRBJ2-3; 11 nucleotides match TRBD2. The V segment lost 0 bases and the J segment 4 bases; nucleotides outside the gene matches: 9. From germline, CDR1 is DFQATT and CDR2 SNEGSKA (reference sequence). This CDR3 spans 17 amino acids. The CDR3 spells CSARDPGDSGRADTQYF. DNA for the CDR3: TGCAGTGCTAGAGACCCAGGTGATAGCGGGAGGGCAGATACGCAGTATTTT.

This chain connects TRBV10-3 to TRBJ2-3; D possibly corresponds to TRBD2 (5 bases). Germline V gene sequence: CDR1 ENHRY, CDR2 SYGVKD. V lost 8 bases, J lost 2 bases, and 20 bases lay in between. The CDR3 spans 16 residues. Here the CDR3 DNA reads TGTGCCATCGGACCCCGGGAACCCCAATTCACAGATACGCAGTATTTT. This encodes CAIGPREPQFTDTQYF.

V gene TRBV24-1 combines with J gene TRBJ2-3; weak D call: TRBD1 (6 bases). The CDR3 is 16 residues long. The germline CDR1 and CDR2 sequences are KGHDR and SFDVKD. V lost 6 bases and J lost 0, with 15 bases in between. The CDR3 here is CATSPADSLSTDTQYF. CDR3 sequence (DNA): TGTGCCACCAGTCCCGCGGACAGCCTGAGCACAGATACGCAGTATTTT.

The CDR3 nucleotides are TGCAGCGTTGGGCAGGGGCGCACAGATACGCAGTATTTT. As protein: CSVGQGRTDTQYF. This chain connects TRBV29-1 to TRBJ2-3; weak D call: TRBD1 (6 bases). This CDR3 spans 13 amino acids. CDR1 and CDR2 from the germline V gene are SQVTM and ANQGSEA. V dropped 4 bases and J dropped 1 base, with 9 bases sitting between them.

The chain couples TRBV28 to TRBJ2-7, with TRBD2 as a possible D gene (5 bases). Germline loops: CDR1 MDHEN, CDR2 SYDVKM. Deletions cut 5 bases from V and 8 bases from J, with 16 bases between. CDR3 size: 13 residues. CDR3 residues: CASSPEGPMKQYF. The CDR3 nucleotides read TGTGCCAGCAGTCCAGAGGGCCCTATGAAGCAGTACTTC. The complete variable domain, with remaining parts taken from reference TRBV28 and TRBJ2-7, reads DVKVTQSSRYLVKRTGEKVFLECVQDMDHENMFWYRQDPGLGLRLIYFSYDVKMKEKGDIPEGYSVSREKKERFSLILESASTNQTSMYLCASSPEGPMKQYFGPGTRLTVT.

The rearrangement joins TRBV4-1 to TRBJ2-1, with TRBD2 matching over 9 bases. The CDR3 spans 14 residues. Germline loops: CDR1 MGHRA, CDR2 YSYEKL. V lost 4 bases to trimming and J lost 5 bases; unmatched junction nucleotides: 3. In DNA, the CDR3 is TGCGCCAGCAGCCTAGCGGGAGCTGACAATGAGCAGTTCTTC. This translates into CASSLAGADNEQFF.

The chain couples TRBV11-2 to TRBJ2-1, with 8 bases aligning to TRBD2. CDR3 length: 13 residues. Germline values: CDR1 SGHAT, CDR2 FQNNGV. V was pared by 5 bases and J by 9 bases, with 6 bases of the junction left unmatched. CDR3 nucleotides: TGTGCCAGCAGCATAGGGACTAGTGTTGAGCAGTTCTTC. Its translation: CASSIGTSVEQFF. The whole variable domain, remainder taken from reference TRBV11-2 and TRBJ2-1, is EAGVAQSPRYKIIEKRQSVAFWCNPISGHATLYWYQQILGQGPKLLIQFQNNGVVDDSQLPKDRFSAERLKGVDSTLKIQPAKLEDSAVYLCASSIGTSVEQFFGPGTRLTVL.

The count of this clonotype is one. The rearrangement joins TRBV28 to TRBJ2-7; 12 nucleotides line up with TRBD2. This CDR3 region has 17 residues. The J segment lost 4 bases and the V segment lost 4 bases, leaving 11 bases of the junction unmatched. Germline V gives CDR1 MDHEN, CDR2 SYDVKM. The CDR3 reads CASSSTILAGGSYEQYF. The CDR3 nucleotides are TGTGCCAGCAGTTCGACCATCCTAGCGGGAGGGAGTTACGAGCAGTACTTC.

V gene TRBV9 combines with J gene TRBJ2-5; perhaps TRBD1 as D (5 bases). Trimming removed 10 bases from V and 5 bases from J, with 24 bases in between. This CDR3 has 15 residues. CDR1 and CDR2 from the germline V gene are SGDLS and YYNGEE. The DNA for the CDR3 is TGTGCCTCCTCTCGAGGAGTGGGGCAAATGGAGACCCAGTACTTC. Translated: CASSRGVGQMETQYF.

CDR3 nucleotides: TGTGCCAGTAGTCCTATAGCGGGAGCTGAAGAGACCCAGTACTTC. It specifies CASSPIAGAEETQYF. The V and J genes are TRBV19 and TRBJ2-5, with TRBD2 identical over 9 bases. The V gene's germline CDR1 is LNHDA and CDR2 SQIVND (reference sequence). CDR3 length equals 15 residues. V gave up 5 bases and J gave up 3 bases; unmatched junction bases: 7.

The chain recombines TRBV6-1 with TRBJ2-7; no firm D call. The germline V gene has CDR1 MNHNS and CDR2 SASEGT. V was clipped by 6 bases and J by 3 bases, with 6 bases between them. CDR3 length: 11 residues. DNA of the CDR3: TGTGCCAGCAGGACACACTACGAGCAGTACTTC. This gives the protein CASRTHYEQYF.

The chain combines TRBV10-3 with TRBJ2-5; 7 bases agree with TRBD2. This CDR3 region has 14 residues. In germline, CDR1 is ENHRY, CDR2 SYGVKD. The V segment lost 8 bases and the J segment 2 bases; nucleotides outside the gene matches: 8. The DNA of the CDR3 is TGTGCCATCTCGGCTAGCGGAAGACAAGAGACCCAGTACTTC. Translated, it gives CAISASGRQETQYF.